The 22 T cell receptor beta chains presented below share a single source sample, sequenced in a study of PD-1 blockade in classical Hodgkin lymphoma. Profiling relied on immunoSEQ multiplex PCR, and the TCRdb table lists in-frame clones only, not all of them. The sample carries some 150,000 clones, approximately 81% recorded once. Autologous stem cell transplantation was followed by relapse in every patient, and brentuximab vedotin exposure varied. The sample here was peripheral blood mononuclear cells (PBMCs), taken before the second cycle of nivolumab. The origin of the receptors is a human donor with classical Hodgkin lymphoma.

The chain has TRBV6-5 and TRBJ2-1; D gene uncertain. Germline CDR1 is MNHEY and CDR2 is SVGAGI. V was trimmed by 5 bases and J by 0 bases, leaving 11 bases between them. The length of the CDR3 is 15 residues. The CDR3 spells CASSKIGNSYNEQFF. CDR3 DNA sequence: TGTGCCAGCAGTAAGATAGGGAACTCCTACAATGAGCAGTTCTTC.

The chain couples TRBV7-6 to TRBJ1-1; weak D call: TRBD1 (5 bases). V was shortened by 0 bases and J by 0 bases, with 14 bases between the two germline ends. The CDR3 loop spans 17 amino acids. The germline V gene encodes CDR1 SGHVS and CDR2 FNYEAQ. The CDR3 is CASSLALWRGLNTEAFF. DNA of the CDR3: TGTGCCAGCAGCTTAGCGCTGTGGCGGGGGTTGAACACTGAAGCTTTCTTT.

This clone has only a few counts. The chain couples TRBV6-5 to TRBJ2-4; 8 nucleotides agree with TRBD2. The CDR3 loop spans 14 amino acids. Germline values: CDR1 MNHEY, CDR2 SVGAGI. The V segment lost 7 bases and the J segment 6 bases; nucleotides outside the gene matches: 8. This chain's CDR3 is CASTFGGGTNIQYF. For the CDR3, the DNA is TGTGCCAGCACCTTCGGGGGGGGAACAAACATTCAGTACTTC.

This sequence joins TRBV10-3 and TRBJ2-7, with TRBD2 matching over 10 bases. The V gene end was trimmed by 3 bases and the J gene end by 3 bases; junction bases not matched to a gene: 8. This CDR3 is 16 amino acids long. Germline V gives CDR1 ENHRY, CDR2 SYGVKD. CDR3 region: CAISEGLAGERYEQYF. As DNA, the CDR3 is TGTGCCATCAGTGAAGGTCTAGCGGGAGAACGCTACGAGCAGTACTTC.

This sequence joins TRBV19 and TRBJ1-1; 7 nucleotides match TRBD1. Germline CDR1 and CDR2: LNHDA and SQIVND (reference sequence). J gave up 4 bases and V 1 base, and 6 bases lay outside the gene matches. There are 15 residues in the CDR3. The CDR3: CASSIGTGSATEAFF. The CDR3 DNA follows: TGTGCCAGTAGTATAGGGACAGGTTCGGCCACTGAAGCTTTCTTT.

This chain connects TRBV27 to TRBJ2-3, with TRBD1 matching over 11 bases. Trimming removed 5 bases from V and 6 bases from J; junction bases left unmatched: 4. Germline CDR1 is MNHEY and CDR2 is SMNVEV (reference sequence). This CDR3 is built from 14 residues. The CDR3, as DNA: TGTGCCAGCAGTCTAGGACAGGGGGCTGATACGCAGTATTTT. The encoded protein is CASSLGQGADTQYF.

The genes are TRBV23-1 and TRBJ2-7; D call uncertain. TRBV23-1 is known as an ORF, though its function is uncertain. CDR3 length: 15 amino acids. V was cut by 1 base and J by 6 bases, with 16 bases left in between. The CDR3 reads CASSQLGPDRVEQYF. In nucleotides, the CDR3 is TGCGCCAGCAGTCAATTGGGCCCGGACCGGGTCGAGCAGTACTTC.

The chain carries TRBV5-5 and TRBJ2-7; D tentatively fits TRBD1 or TRBD2 (6 bases each). This CDR3 has 14 residues. Germline V lookup: CDR1 SGHKS, CDR2 YYEKEE (reference sequence). Trimming removed 6 bases from V and 3 bases from J, with 16 bases in between. CDR3 residues: CASTSGGGIYEQYF. The CDR3 DNA reads as TGTGCCAGCACCTCCGGAGGGGGTATCTACGAGCAGTACTTC.

The chain is built from TRBV30 and TRBJ2-1; unclear D gene. Germline lookup yields CDR1 GTSNPN and CDR2 SVGIG (reference sequence). The germline V and J ends were trimmed by 2 bases and 10 bases, with 15 bases remaining between them. The CDR3 consists of 13 residues. CDR3 amino acids: CAWSKGPLQEQFF. Written as DNA, the CDR3 is TGTGCCTGGAGTAAAGGACCTCTCCAGGAGCAGTTCTTC.

The V gene is TRBV5-1, the J gene TRBJ1-1; weak D call: TRBD1 (6 bases). With 3 bases removed from V and 1 base from J, the gap between germline ends came to 13 bases. Germline V gene lookup returns CDR1 SGHRS and CDR2 YFSETQ. The CDR3 sequence is 15 residues long. CDR3: CASSWFGGRNTEAFF. CDR3 coding DNA: TGCGCCAGCAGCTGGTTCGGGGGGCGGAACACTGAAGCTTTCTTT. Variable domain in full (rest from reference TRBV5-1 and TRBJ1-1): KAGVTQTPRYLIKTRGQQVTLSCSPISGHRSVSWYQQTPGQGLQFLFEYFSETQRNKGNFPGRFSGRQFSNSRSEMNVSTLELGDSALYLCASSWFGGRNTEAFFGQGTRLTVV.

The gene calls are TRBV6-5 and TRBJ2-7; D uncertain. There are 11 residues in the CDR3. V was cut by 6 bases and J by 6 bases, with 9 bases left in between. Germline V gene data show CDR1 as MNHEY and CDR2 as SVGAGI. CDR3 residues: CASRVTSEQYF. CDR3 nucleotide sequence: TGTGCCAGCAGAGTTACGAGCGAGCAGTACTTC.

The CDR3 bases are TGTGCCAGCAGCTCAGGGATCACCGGGGAGCTGTTTTTT. Translated, it gives CASSSGITGELFF. The chain couples TRBV6-6 to TRBJ2-2; D possibly corresponds to TRBD1 (5 bases). Germline V CDR1 and CDR2: MNHNY, SVGAGI (reference sequence). The germline V and J ends were trimmed by 6 bases and 4 bases, with 9 bases remaining between them. This CDR3 has 13 residues.

The genes are TRBV18 and TRBJ2-2, with a possible D match to TRBD2 (6 bases). V shed 2 bases and J shed 2 bases, with 9 bases lying between them. CDR1 and CDR2 (germline): KGHSH, LQKENI. This CDR3 has 15 amino acids. The CDR3 is CASSPGTFNTGELFF. In nucleotides, the CDR3 is TGTGCCAGCTCACCAGGGACTTTTAACACCGGGGAGCTGTTTTTT.

This chain links TRBV29-1 with TRBJ2-1, with D uncertain. The germline gives CDR1 SQVTM, CDR2 ANQGSEA. The CDR3 runs to 11 residues. Trimming stripped 6 bases from V and 4 bases from J, with 7 bases between. The CDR3, as DNA: TGCAGCGTGTCTCAGTACAATGAGCAGTTCTTC. This gives the protein CSVSQYNEQFF.

This chain uses TRBV6-5 with TRBJ2-7, with 7 bases lining up with TRBD2. Germline-derived CDR1 and CDR2 are MNHEY and SVGAGI. This CDR3 is 14 amino acids long. V shed 6 bases and J 3 bases; nucleotides not matched to a gene: 8. The CDR3 loop reads CASRGGGSGYEQYF. In nucleotides, the CDR3 is TGTGCCAGCAGGGGTGGCGGGAGCGGCTACGAGCAGTACTTC.

The rearrangement links TRBV6-6 to TRBJ1-1; D is perhaps TRBD1 (6 bases). The length of the CDR3 is 14 residues. Germline V CDR1 and CDR2: MNHNY, SVGAGI (reference sequence). The germline V and J ends were trimmed by 5 bases and 2 bases, with 12 bases remaining between them. CDR3 region: CASSQGGPNTEAFF. Here the CDR3 DNA reads TGTGCCAGCAGTCAAGGGGGACCAAACACTGAAGCTTTCTTT.

This sequence joins TRBV27 and TRBJ2-2; weak D call: TRBD1 (5 bases). The CDR3 covers 13 residues. Germline CDR1 and CDR2: MNHEY and SMNVEV (reference sequence). Trimming took off 3 bases at V and 6 bases at J, with 8 bases between the two ends. CDR3 region: CASSFRVAGELFF. CDR3 bases: TGTGCCAGCAGTTTCAGGGTGGCCGGGGAGCTGTTTTTT.

CDR3 in amino acids: CASSTTDRIYEQYF. CDR3 sequence (DNA): TGTGCCAGTAGTACAACCGACAGGATCTACGAGCAGTACTTC. The chain couples TRBV19 to TRBJ2-7; a weak D match, TRBD1 (6 bases). The germline V gene has CDR1 LNHDA and CDR2 SQIVND (reference sequence). Trimming shortened V by 4 bases and J by 3 bases, and 13 bases separated the two germline ends. The CDR3 covers 14 residues.

CDR3 bases: TGCGCCAGCAATGAGCGTCCCGCCAGCACAGATACGCAGTATTTT. Translating it yields CASNERPASTDTQYF. This chain uses TRBV5-1 with TRBJ2-3, with D uncertain. Germline V lookup: CDR1 SGHRS, CDR2 YFSETQ. Trimming pared 6 bases from V and 0 bases from J, leaving 14 bases between. This CDR3 contains 15 residues.

V and J are TRBV4-2 and TRBJ2-1; the match to TRBD2 covers 8 bases. Germline values: CDR1 LGHNA, CDR2 YNFKEQ. The CDR3 has 17 residues. Unmatched junction bases numbered 12, after V lost 0 bases and J lost 8 bases. The CDR3 here is CASSQDWGSGGFDEQFF. CDR3 coding DNA: TGTGCCAGCAGCCAAGATTGGGGTTCGGGGGGGTTCGATGAGCAGTTCTTC.

This clone was recorded only once. The chain employs TRBV18 and TRBJ1-5; D unclear. V was pared by 2 bases and J by 3 bases, with 14 bases between. This CDR3 contains 16 residues. Germline loops: CDR1 KGHSH, CDR2 LQKENI. CDR3: CASSPSITTNNQPQHF. In nucleotides, the CDR3 is TGTGCCAGCTCACCATCTATTACGACGAACAATCAGCCCCAGCATTTT.

Only one count was recorded for this clone. The chain has TRBV19 and TRBJ1-4; maybe TRBD1 (5 bases). From germline, CDR1 is LNHDA and CDR2 SQIVND (reference sequence). V shed 1 base and J shed 0 bases, with 12 bases lying between them. The CDR3 has 17 amino acids. The CDR3 DNA reads TGTGCCAGTAGTATAGCCCGGCGGGGACCAACTAATGAAAAACTGTTTTTT. This translates into CASSIARRGPTNEKLFF.